A single sample is the source of the 13 T cell receptor beta chains below, sequenced in a study of beta chain features in type 1 diabetes. Investigators reverse transcribed all isolated RNA, so they sequenced expressed TCRB transcripts. This table comes from immunoSEQ multiplex PCR, and its TCRdb copy is limited to in-frame clones, with some not included. The sample includes 200,000 to 250,000 clones, 27% of them seen just once. The specimen sequenced was central memory CD4+ T cells from blood. Receptors were obtained from a man aged 25 to 40 in good health.

This clone has more than one count but fewer than ten. J is TRBJ2-1 and V is TRBV28; a possible D gene is TRBD2 (5 bases). Germline loops: CDR1 MDHEN, CDR2 SYDVKM. This CDR3 spans 16 amino acids. V lost 8 bases and J 2 bases, leaving 19 bases between the germline ends. CDR3 DNA: TGTGCCAGCTACCAGTTGGGTCGAGGGACCTACAATGAGCAGTTCTTC. Protein sequence: CASYQLGRGTYNEQFF.

This clone has only a few counts. V is TRBV30 and J is TRBJ2-5, with D possibly matching TRBD2 (6 bases). With 3 bases removed from V and 4 bases from J, the gap between germline ends came to 12 bases. Per germline, CDR1 GTSNPN and CDR2 SVGIG (reference sequence). CDR3 length: 13 residues. CDR3 residues: CAWSPAGSETQYF. CDR3 nucleotide sequence: TGTGCCTGGAGCCCGGCGGGATCAGAGACCCAGTACTTC.

This clone was seen more than once but under ten times. This chain uses TRBV6-1 with TRBJ2-1, with 7 bases that match TRBD1. Germline V lookup: CDR1 MNHNS, CDR2 SASEGT. This CDR3 contains 14 residues. The V segment lost 8 bases and the J segment 5 bases; nucleotides outside the gene matches: 9. The CDR3 loop reads CASGWTGGNNEQFF. The CDR3, as DNA: TGTGCCAGCGGCTGGACAGGAGGAAACAATGAGCAGTTCTTC.

This clone has at least ten counts. This chain joins TRBV29-1 and TRBJ1-1; D is unresolved. The CDR3 consists of 13 residues. Trimming shortened V by 0 bases and J by 8 bases, and 13 bases separated the two germline ends. Germline V gene sequence: CDR1 SQVTM, CDR2 ANQGSEA. The chain's CDR3 is CSVEEVVAGEAFF. The CDR3 nucleotides read TGCAGCGTTGAAGAGGTTGTCGCGGGCGAAGCTTTCTTT.

This clone was picked up a small number of times. The J gene is TRBJ2-3, the V gene TRBV5-1; no clear D. Germline loops: CDR1 SGHRS, CDR2 YFSETQ. The CDR3 runs to 18 residues. Trimming took off 0 bases at V and 0 bases at J, with 17 bases between the two ends. The CDR3 spells CASSLGPFMRSSTDTQYF. CDR3 nucleotide sequence: TGCGCCAGCAGCTTGGGCCCGTTTATGAGATCTAGCACAGATACGCAGTATTTT.

About this clone itself: One junction end disagrees with the germline gene, perhaps due to a read error. The rearrangement uses TRBV15 and TRBJ2-7, with D possibly TRBD1 on 5 matching bases. Germline CDR1 and CDR2: LNHNV and YYDKDF (reference sequence). The CDR3 consists of 14 residues. For the CDR3, the DNA is TGTGCCACCAGTAGAGAGGACATATACTACGAGCAGTACTTC. Protein: CATSREDIYYEQYF.

This clone was seen a handful of times. V gene TRBV11-2 combines with J gene TRBJ2-1; possibly TRBD1 or TRBD2 for D (5 bases each). Trimming stripped 3 bases from V and 7 bases from J, with 16 bases between. The germline gives CDR1 SGHAT, CDR2 FQNNGV. The CDR3 spans 15 residues. CDR3 sequence (DNA): TGTGCCAGCAGCTTTTCCGCAGGGACCGCTAATGAGCAGTTCTTC. Residues: CASSFSAGTANEQFF.

The V call is TRBV29-1, the J call TRBJ2-3; 9 bases are shared with TRBD1. Germline assignment: CDR1 SQVTM and CDR2 ANQGSEA. The CDR3 is 14 residues long. Unmatched junction bases numbered 5, after V lost 5 bases and J lost 2 bases. The CDR3 protein is CSVTGQGATDTQYF. DNA for the CDR3: TGCAGCGTTACGGGACAGGGAGCCACAGATACGCAGTATTTT.

This clone was counted between two and nine times. V usage is TRBV5-1 and J usage is TRBJ2-7; D is ambiguous. Between the trimmed V and J ends, which lost 0 bases and 3 bases, there was a span of 4 bases. Germline V gene data show CDR1 as SGHRS and CDR2 as YFSETQ. The CDR3 extends over 12 amino acids. CDR3 residues: CASSLEGYEQYF. The CDR3 coding sequence is TGCGCCAGCAGCTTGGAAGGCTACGAGCAGTACTTC.

In nucleotides, the CDR3 is TGTGCCAGTCCCCCTTCCGGGACTAGCGAGTACCAAGAGACCCAGTACTTC. Amino acid sequence: CASPPSGTSEYQETQYF. J is TRBJ2-5 and V is TRBV2; TRBD2 matches at 10 bases. The CDR3 spans 17 residues. V shed 9 bases and J 0 bases; nucleotides not matched to a gene: 13. The V gene's germline CDR1 is SNHLY and CDR2 FYNNEI.

Remarks on this clone: Other DNA sequences from this sample encode an identical CDR3 as well. This rearrangement joins TRBV29-1 to TRBJ2-5; D unclear. The germline CDR1 and CDR2 sequences are SQVTM and ANQGSEA. This CDR3 has 10 amino acids. V was shortened by 6 bases and J by 2 bases, with 4 bases between the two germline ends. This chain's CDR3 is CSVRQETQYF. The DNA for the CDR3 is TGCAGCGTACGGCAAGAGACCCAGTACTTC.

This clone appeared once. The chain's CDR3 is CASSQIGPTTSGANVLTF. CDR3 in DNA: TGTGCCAGCTCACAAATAGGCCCTACTACCTCTGGGGCCAACGTCCTGACTTTC. V is TRBV18 and J is TRBJ2-6; D is unresolved. Germline V gene data show CDR1 as KGHSH and CDR2 as LQKENI. V lost 4 bases, J lost 0 bases, and 16 bases lay in between. CDR3 length: 18 residues.

V is TRBV2 and J is TRBJ2-7; 9 nucleotides agree with TRBD2. Germline assignment: CDR1 SNHLY and CDR2 FYNNEI. V trimming: 1 base; J trimming: 2 bases; junction bases outside the gene matches: 3. The CDR3 extends over 15 amino acids. The CDR3: CASSEGRGGAYEQYF. Here the CDR3 DNA reads TGTGCCAGCAGTGAAGGCCGCGGGGGGGCCTACGAGCAGTACTTC.